The 13 T cell receptor beta chains below come from one sample, sequenced in a study of T cells in Graves' hyperthyroidism and ophthalmopathy (dated by TCRdb to the late 2010s). The library relied on multiplex PCR. For sequencing, an Illumina HiSeq 2000 was employed. The TCR beta CDR3 regions were amplified from the RNA transcripts. A first-round RT-PCR of the TCR CDR3 used the HTBI primer set with the Qiagen OneStep RT-PCR kit. In TCRdb, the public reads were trimmed at Q25 with fastp and aligned with MiXCR, with productive beta chains retained. Entries that share a CDR3 protein sequence are merged under the most common genes and DNA. In all, the sample holds 500,000 to 550,000 distinct CDR3 sequences, and about 20% of those were seen once. Of the sample, roughly 44% falls within the top ten clones. Sequenced material: blood. These receptor sequences come from a man in his forties or fifties with Graves' ophthalmopathy.

This clonotype turned up a few times. The chain recombines TRBV24-1 with TRBJ2-1; D is unresolved. The V end lost 1 base, the J end lost 8 bases, and 8 bases lay between the germline ends. CDR1 is KGHDR and CDR2 is SFDVKD in the germline V gene. The CDR3 extends over 13 amino acids. DNA of the CDR3: TGTGCCACCAGTGATTTACGAGGATATGAGCAGTTCTTC. Protein sequence: CATSDLRGYEQFF.

The chain recombines TRBV3-1 with TRBJ2-5; 9 bases agree with TRBD2. Germline trimming cut 4 bases from V and 4 bases from J; bases unmatched to any gene: 10. From germline, CDR1 is LGHDT and CDR2 YNNKEL (reference sequence). This CDR3 has 16 amino acids. Written as DNA, the CDR3 is TGTGCCAGCAGCCTACTACCAGGGACTAGCATAGAGACCCAGTACTTC. Residues: CASSLLPGTSIETQYF.

This clonotype was counted a few times. The CDR3 reads CASSQGPSDTEAFF. Written as DNA, the CDR3 is TGTGCCAGCAGCCAAGGCCCGTCGGACACTGAAGCTTTCTTT. The V and J genes are TRBV4-2 and TRBJ1-1; no definite D call. The V gene lost 1 base and the J gene lost 3 bases, with 9 bases spanning the gap. The CDR3 has 14 residues. The germline CDR1 and CDR2 sequences are LGHNA and YNFKEQ.

The chain combines TRBV4-2 with TRBJ2-5; TRBD2 agrees at 8 bases. This CDR3 has 15 amino acids. V was pared by 4 bases and J by 3 bases, with 7 bases of the junction left unmatched. The germline V gene encodes CDR1 LGHNA and CDR2 YNFKEQ. The CDR3 sequence is CASSLGRTSKETQYF. The CDR3 region has the DNA TGTGCCAGCAGCCTCGGGAGGACTAGCAAAGAGACCCAGTACTTC.

The genes are TRBV19 and TRBJ2-3; 8 bases fit TRBD2. J gave up 2 bases and V 4 bases, and 2 bases lay outside the gene matches. The CDR3 consists of 14 residues. Germline CDR1 LNHDA, CDR2 SQIVND (reference sequence). The CDR3 nucleotides read TGTGCCAGTAGTAGGCGGGAGGCCACAGATACGCAGTATTTT. Translated, it gives CASSRREATDTQYF.

This clonotype came up many times. The chain couples TRBV11-2 to TRBJ2-3; TRBD1 aligns across 9 bases. Germline assignment: CDR1 SGHAT and CDR2 FQNNGV. CDR3 size: 13 residues. V lost 9 bases and J lost 6; bases outside the gene matches: 7. CDR3 residues: CASGTGRWDTQYF. In DNA form, the CDR3 reads TGTGCCAGTGGGACAGGGCGTTGGGATACGCAGTATTTT.

This chain joins TRBV27 and TRBJ2-5; TRBD2 matches at 13 bases. The germline gives CDR1 MNHEY, CDR2 SMNVEV (reference sequence). The J segment lost 3 bases and the V segment lost 6 bases, leaving 19 bases of the junction unmatched. The CDR3 is 20 residues long. CDR3 region: CASSPTGVGLAGELKETQYF. CDR3 bases: TGTGCCAGCAGCCCCACGGGTGTTGGACTAGCGGGAGAATTAAAAGAGACCCAGTACTTC.

This clonotype was found many times. The gene calls are TRBV5-1 and TRBJ2-3; D uncertain. The CDR3 has 15 residues. The germline V gene encodes CDR1 SGHRS and CDR2 YFSETQ. Trimming stripped 5 bases from V and 0 bases from J, with 13 bases between. In DNA, the CDR3 is TGCGCCAGCAGGCAAAAGGGCCGGAGCACAGATACGCAGTATTTT. Amino acid sequence: CASRQKGRSTDTQYF.

The chain links TRBV5-1 to TRBJ2-3; 7 nucleotides match TRBD2. V was clipped by 4 bases and J by 4 bases; unmatched bases: 6. Per germline, CDR1 SGHRS and CDR2 YFSETQ. The CDR3 is 14 amino acids. CDR3 protein: CASSLGLDADTQYF. The DNA for the CDR3 is TGCGCCAGCAGCCTTGGACTAGATGCAGATACGCAGTATTTT.

This chain links TRBV7-2 with TRBJ1-5, with 9 bases fitting TRBD1. In germline, CDR1 is SGHTA, CDR2 FQGNSA. The CDR3 is 14 residues long. V trimming: 5 bases; J trimming: 8 bases; junction bases outside the gene matches: 7. The CDR3 bases are TGTGCCAGCAGCCAACGACAGGGGGAAAAGCCCCAGCATTTT. Its translation is CASSQRQGEKPQHF.

The table lists this clonotype with a few counts. V is TRBV7-2 and J is TRBJ2-1; TRBD2 matches at 11 bases. This CDR3 contains 17 residues. J was trimmed by 2 bases and V by 1 base; bases with no gene match: 4. Per the germline V gene, CDR1 is SGHTA and CDR2 is FQGNSA. CDR3 DNA: TGTGCCAGCAGCTTAGTTAGCGGGGGGGCCGCCTACAATGAGCAGTTCTTC. Residues: CASSLVSGGAAYNEQFF.

The chain has TRBV5-6 and TRBJ2-7, with 7 bases lining up with TRBD2. Germline CDR1 and CDR2: SGHDT and YYEEEE. The length of the CDR3 is 16 residues. After removal of 4 bases from V and 0 bases from J, the junction contained 10 bases not matched to a gene. The CDR3 DNA is TGTGCCAGCAGCGCGGATCCGGGGGAGGGCTCCTACGAGCAGTACTTC. This encodes CASSADPGEGSYEQYF.

In this sample, this clonotype turned up many times. The chain is built from TRBV27 and TRBJ2-7; no clear D. This CDR3 has 9 residues. The V end lost 6 bases, the J end lost 7 bases, and 4 bases lay between the germline ends. Per germline, CDR1 MNHEY and CDR2 SMNVEV (reference sequence). The CDR3: CASRQEQYF. In DNA, the CDR3 is TGTGCCAGCAGGCAGGAGCAGTACTTC.